A selection of T cell receptor beta chains follows, all from one sample in a study of blood T cell repertoires in COVID-19. Profiled with immunoSEQ multiplex PCR; TCRdb holds only in-frame clones, not every one. The sample has hundreds of thousands of clones, around 90% seen once; the top ten hold 7.2%. The sequencing sample was made of peripheral blood. The source is a man in his fifties or sixties who had recovered from COVID-19. Both conserved end residues are trimmed from each CDR3.

v_call cdr3_aa
TRBV15 ATLMDRGLLVGANVLT
TRBV2 ASSEEGTGNQPQH
TRBV2 ASSEGRGTDTQY
TRBV2 ASSETGLHGGPQH
TRBV24-1 ATSERTSGGDYNEQF
TRBV20-1 SAQGGHGYT
TRBV27 ASTRGGLTGELF
TRBV6-5 ASSYTDRAGEQF
TRBV18 ASSMAGPGFTTDTQY
TRBV7-2 ASSSKAGTGYGYT
TRBV6-1 ASSERRDRGNQPQH
TRBV21-1 ASSKALPGDSQETQY
TRBV6-5 ASSYSGTATDTQY
TRBV6-4 ASFRRGTGGARGGQPQH
TRBV7-9 ASSTSPRTEAF
TRBV5-4 ASSPVASGNYEQY
TRBV15 ATSPSGGASGELF
TRBV4-1 ASSQAHQTGSLGNTIY
TRBV18 ASSPGLAGGGSYEQY
TRBV9 ASSPRLAGAGETQY
TRBV27 ASTNQGSSYNEQF
TRBV7-9 ASSFSRDKNTEAF
TRBV18 ASSTIGTGEQGYT
TRBV10-3 AISVTSGGATDTQY
TRBV6-1 ASSDTDRAWGNTIY